This record looks at one TCR beta chain sequence and its context. Its antigen remains unknown. Researchers ran the PCR with 60 Vbeta and 13 Jbeta primers. Original handling: Unique TCR beta chains numbered around 75 million in a later analysis, with around 11 million shared. Data came from immunoSEQ multiplex PCR; TCRdb stores just in-frame clones and leaves some out. V, J and clone size are those of that table, while D and trimming were read from the DNA. The repertoire holds 100,000 to 150,000 clones, with about three quarters as singletons. This sample was included in a study of cytomegalovirus exposure and HLA in healthy donors. About the research overall: A data release that came early held roughly 85 million unique TCRs from HLA-typed donors.

Study findings and constraints: Presence/absence results assume similar sequencing depth per donor, which may not hold. HLA alleles were associated with 15,000 to 20,000 TCR beta sequences in a later analysis at 0.05 false discovery rate.

The V and J ends lost 3 bases and 5 bases, in that order; junction bases with no gene match: 4. Germline-derived CDR1 and CDR2 are MNHNS and SASEGT. The CDR3 is 15 amino acids. The sequenced material came from PBMCs. The chain recombines TRBV6-1 with TRBJ1-4; TRBD1 aligns across 9 bases. The TCR comes from a human donor in good health. The CDR3 region has the DNA TGTGCCAGCAGTGACTCGACAGGGGGAAATGAAAAACTGTTTTTT. Its protein is CASSDSTGGNEKLFF.